This T cell receptor (beta chain) was observed in a study of T cells in Graves' hyperthyroidism and ophthalmopathy. What was amplified from RNA transcripts were TCR beta CDR3 regions. A set of HTBI primers served as the primers for a first-round RT-PCR of the TCR CDR3. TCRdb itself ran the multiplex PCR reads through MiXCR, one entry per CDR3 protein. The profile shows some 350,000 distinct CDR3 sequences, roughly 15% of them singletons. This clonotype has a count of ten or more. The V and J ends lost 4 bases and 1 base respectively, with 13 bases between them. This CDR3 is built from 15 residues. Germline lookup yields CDR1 LGHDT and CDR2 YNNKEL (reference sequence).

The clonotype was recovered from a woman in her sixties or seventies with Graves' ophthalmopathy. Sequenced input: blood. The V and J genes are TRBV3-1 and TRBJ1-1, with D hard to call. The chain's CDR3 is CASSPRARGNTEAFF. The CDR3 bases are TGTGCCAGCAGCCCGAGGGCCCGGGGGAACACTGAAGCTTTCTTT.